This entry features one T cell receptor beta chain sequence. What it binds is unknown. The PCR made use of 60 Vbeta and 13 Jbeta primers. The authors' processing: An analysis performed later counted about 80 million unique TCR beta chains (approximately 10 million of them shared). Sequencing used immunoSEQ multiplex PCR; TCRdb keeps in-frame clones, though not all of them. V and J calls and clone size are those listed in that table; D and trimming were worked out from the DNA. In all, the sample yields 55,000 to 85,000 clones. These data come from a study of cytomegalovirus exposure and HLA in healthy donors. Findings and limits, study-wide: TCR beta sequences reportedly predicted the HLA-A and HLA-B alleles of most subjects accurately. A highly shared variant cluster was judged a likely technical artifact.

Those who donated were healthy bone marrow donors. The CDR3 runs to 15 residues. Trimming took off 5 bases at V and 7 bases at J, with 15 bases between the two ends. Germline V gives CDR1 SGHTA, CDR2 FQGNSA. Sequences were obtained from PBMCs. V gene TRBV7-2 combines with J gene TRBJ1-6; TRBD1 might be the D (5 bases). This clonotype was sampled from a female donor in good health and CMV-seropositive. CDR3 sequence reads: CASSKSGTANSPLHF. The CDR3 DNA reads as TGTGCCAGCAGCAAAAGCGGGACTGCGAATTCACCCCTCCACTTT.